This passage covers 9 T cell receptor beta chains from one sample sequenced in a study of T cells in tumors after PD-1 blockade. The assay was immunoSEQ multiplex PCR, and TCRdb's table has in-frame clones only and misses some. Here the sample spans roughly 50,000 clones, over 70% being singletons. Source: PBMCs, taken before anti-PD-1 treatment. These receptors all stem from a human donor with basal cell carcinoma.

The rearrangement joins TRBV28 to TRBJ2-5; 7 positions agree with TRBD1. The CDR3 has 14 amino acids. The V gene's germline CDR1 is MDHEN and CDR2 SYDVKM. V trimming: 5 bases; J trimming: 4 bases; junction bases outside the gene matches: 7. The CDR3 sequence: CASSQRTGVETQYF. DNA for the CDR3: TGTGCCAGCAGTCAAAGAACAGGGGTAGAGACCCAGTACTTC.

This rearrangement joins TRBV12-3 or TRBV12-4 to TRBJ2-7; possibly TRBD2 for D (5 bases). Trimming pared 6 bases from V and 6 bases from J, leaving 15 bases between. The length of the CDR3 is 13 residues. CDR3 residues: CASRESAGSEQYF. The CDR3, as DNA: TGTGCCAGCAGGGAGTCGGCGGGCTCCGAGCAGTACTTC.

The genes are TRBV24-1 and TRBJ2-1; D is unresolved. The length of the CDR3 is 16 residues. CDR1 is KGHDR and CDR2 is SFDVKD in the germline V gene. Trimming stripped 4 bases from V and 6 bases from J, with 18 bases between. CDR3 residues: CATSDSSFAPLNEQFF. As DNA, the CDR3 is TGTGCCACCAGTGACAGTTCATTCGCGCCACTCAATGAGCAGTTCTTC.

The chain has TRBV30 and TRBJ2-1, with 8 bases identical to TRBD1. CDR1 is GTSNPN and CDR2 is SVGIG in the germline V gene (reference sequence). The CDR3 length is 14 residues. J was trimmed by 6 bases and V by 3 bases; bases with no gene match: 7. CDR3 coding DNA: TGTGCCTGGAGGCGGGACAGGAATAGCAATGAGCAGTTCTTC. It codes for CAWRRDRNSNEQFF.

The V call is TRBV19, the J call TRBJ1-6; no definite D call. This CDR3 is 15 amino acids long. The germline gives CDR1 LNHDA, CDR2 SQIVND (reference sequence). V was trimmed by 3 bases and J by 6 bases, leaving 12 bases between them. CDR3 coding DNA: TGTGCCAGTAGTATCCAGACGGGGAGTAATTCACCCCTCCACTTT. Translation gives CASSIQTGSNSPLHF.

V gene TRBV28 combines with J gene TRBJ2-1; 15 nucleotides align to TRBD2. The V and J ends lost 5 bases and 1 base, in that order; junction bases with no gene match: 9. Germline values: CDR1 MDHEN, CDR2 SYDVKM. The CDR3 totals 19 residues. CDR3 nucleotide sequence: TGTGCCAGCAGTCCACGGGGACTAGCGGGGGGTGCGTCCTACAATGAGCAGTTCTTC. Translating it yields CASSPRGLAGGASYNEQFF. Full variable domain (rest looked up from reference TRBV28 and TRBJ2-1): DVKVTQSSRYLVKRTGEKVFLECVQDMDHENMFWYRQDPGLGLRLIYFSYDVKMKEKGDIPEGYSVSREKKERFSLILESASTNQTSMYLCASSPRGLAGGASYNEQFFGPGTRLTVL.

The chain has TRBV6-4 and TRBJ2-1; the D gene is possibly TRBD2 (5 bases). The CDR3 runs 13 residues. Trimming shortened V by 1 base and J by 10 bases, and 11 bases separated the two germline ends. CDR1 and CDR2 from the germline V gene are MRHNA and SNTAGT. The CDR3, as DNA: TGTGCCAGCAGTGACTTGAGGGCTCCCGAGCAGTTCTTC. This gives the protein CASSDLRAPEQFF.

CDR3 residues: CASSQRPTVNTEAFF. The CDR3 DNA reads TGTGCCAGCAGCCAACGTCCCACAGTGAACACTGAAGCTTTCTTT. The chain couples TRBV2 to TRBJ1-1, with unresolved D. V was cut by 6 bases and J by 0 bases, with 14 bases left in between. The CDR3 length is 15 residues. Germline V gene lookup returns CDR1 SNHLY and CDR2 FYNNEI.

V gene TRBV30 combines with J gene TRBJ1-2; a weak D match, TRBD1 (6 bases). CDR3 size: 18 residues. The V end was cut by 0 bases, the J end by 1 base, with 21 bases between. Germline assignment: CDR1 GTSNPN and CDR2 SVGIG (reference sequence). The CDR3 is CAWSVRSGTQGFNYGYTF. In nucleotides, the CDR3 is TGTGCCTGGAGTGTACGTTCGGGGACACAGGGATTTAACTATGGCTACACCTTC.